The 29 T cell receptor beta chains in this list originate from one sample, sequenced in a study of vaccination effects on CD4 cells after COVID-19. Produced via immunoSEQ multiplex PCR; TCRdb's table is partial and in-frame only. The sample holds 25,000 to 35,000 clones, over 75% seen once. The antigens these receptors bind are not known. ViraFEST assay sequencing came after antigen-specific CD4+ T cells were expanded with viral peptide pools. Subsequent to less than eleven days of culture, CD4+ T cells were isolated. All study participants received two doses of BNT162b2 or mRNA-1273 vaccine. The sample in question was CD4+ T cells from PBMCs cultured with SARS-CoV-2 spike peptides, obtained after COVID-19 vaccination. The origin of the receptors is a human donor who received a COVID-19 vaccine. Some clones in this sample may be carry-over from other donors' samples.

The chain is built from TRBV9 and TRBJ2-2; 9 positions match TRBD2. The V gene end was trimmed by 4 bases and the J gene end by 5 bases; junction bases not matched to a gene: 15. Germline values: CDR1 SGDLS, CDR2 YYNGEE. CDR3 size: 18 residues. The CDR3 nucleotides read TGTGCCAGCAGCCCCCGAAGCGCTAGCGGGGCTCGAACCGGGGAGCTGTTTTTT. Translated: CASSPRSASGARTGELFF.

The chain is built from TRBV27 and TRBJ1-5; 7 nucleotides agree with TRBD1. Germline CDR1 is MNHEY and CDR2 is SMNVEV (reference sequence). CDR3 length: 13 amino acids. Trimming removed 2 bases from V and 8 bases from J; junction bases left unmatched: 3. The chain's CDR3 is CASSLTGVKPQHF. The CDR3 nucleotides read TGTGCCAGCAGTTTAACAGGGGTAAAGCCCCAGCATTTT.

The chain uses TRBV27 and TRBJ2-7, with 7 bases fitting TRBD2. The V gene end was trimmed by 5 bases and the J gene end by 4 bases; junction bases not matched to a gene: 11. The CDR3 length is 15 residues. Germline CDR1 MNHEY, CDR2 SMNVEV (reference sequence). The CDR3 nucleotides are TGTGCCAGCAGTATGTTGGGGGGGACTTCTTACGAGCAGTACGTC. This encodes CASSMLGGTSYEQYV.

CDR3 DNA: TGTGCCAGCGGGGGACTAGCTTTCGAGACCCAGTACTTC. This translates into CASGGLAFETQYF. The gene calls are TRBV2 and TRBJ2-5, with 9 positions matching TRBD2. The CDR3 has 13 residues. Germline V CDR1 and CDR2: SNHLY, FYNNEI. V gave up 8 bases and J gave up 5 bases; unmatched junction bases: 6.

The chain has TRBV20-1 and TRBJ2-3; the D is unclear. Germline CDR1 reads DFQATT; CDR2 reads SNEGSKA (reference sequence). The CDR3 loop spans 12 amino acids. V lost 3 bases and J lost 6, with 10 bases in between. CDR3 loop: CSASSNTDTQYF. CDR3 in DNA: TGCAGTGCTAGTAGTAACACCGATACGCAGTATTTT.

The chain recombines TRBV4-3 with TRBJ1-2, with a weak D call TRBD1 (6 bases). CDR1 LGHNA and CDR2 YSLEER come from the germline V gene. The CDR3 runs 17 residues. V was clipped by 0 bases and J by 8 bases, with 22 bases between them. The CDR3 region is CASSQEIGGYGVRGYTF. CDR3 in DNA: TGCGCCAGCAGCCAAGAGATAGGGGGATATGGTGTTAGGGGCTACACCTTC.

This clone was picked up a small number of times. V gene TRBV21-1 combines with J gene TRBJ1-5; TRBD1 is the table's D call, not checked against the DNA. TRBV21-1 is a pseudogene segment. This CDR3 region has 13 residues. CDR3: CAAEDSGAQPQHF. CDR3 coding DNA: TGTGCCGCTGAGGACAGCGGTGCTCAGCCCCAGCATTTT.

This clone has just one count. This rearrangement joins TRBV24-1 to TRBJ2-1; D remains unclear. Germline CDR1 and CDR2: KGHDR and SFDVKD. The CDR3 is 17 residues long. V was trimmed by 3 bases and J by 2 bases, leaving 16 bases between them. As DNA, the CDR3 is TGTGCCACCAGTGATCCCACCCCGAGCAGGACCTACAATGAGCAGTTCTTC. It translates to CATSDPTPSRTYNEQFF.

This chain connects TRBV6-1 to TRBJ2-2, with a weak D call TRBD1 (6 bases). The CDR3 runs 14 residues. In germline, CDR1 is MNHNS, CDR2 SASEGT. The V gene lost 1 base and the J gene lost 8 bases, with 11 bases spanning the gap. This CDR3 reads CASSEGWGPGELFF. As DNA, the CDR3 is TGTGCCAGCAGTGAAGGATGGGGGCCAGGGGAGCTGTTTTTT.

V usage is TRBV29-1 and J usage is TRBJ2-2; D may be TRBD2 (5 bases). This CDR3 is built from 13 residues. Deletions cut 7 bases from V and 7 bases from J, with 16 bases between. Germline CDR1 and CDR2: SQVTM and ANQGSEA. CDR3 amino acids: CSAKWGVGGELFF. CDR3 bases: TGCAGCGCTAAGTGGGGAGTTGGCGGGGAGCTGTTTTTT.

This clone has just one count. This CDR3 is CASREMSGISTDTQYF. CDR3 sequence (DNA): TGTGCCAGCAGGGAAATGTCGGGTATAAGCACAGATACGCAGTATTTT. This chain connects TRBV2 to TRBJ2-3; D remains unclear. Germline V lookup: CDR1 SNHLY, CDR2 FYNNEI. Trimming removed 6 bases from V and 0 bases from J, with 16 bases in between. This CDR3 is built from 16 residues.

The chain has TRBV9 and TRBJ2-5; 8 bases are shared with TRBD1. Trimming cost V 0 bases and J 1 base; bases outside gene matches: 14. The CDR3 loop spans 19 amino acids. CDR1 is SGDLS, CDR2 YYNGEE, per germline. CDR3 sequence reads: CASSVATGGTGGAQETQYF. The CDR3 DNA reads TGTGCCAGCAGCGTAGCTACAGGGGGGACAGGAGGGGCCCAAGAGACCCAGTACTTC.

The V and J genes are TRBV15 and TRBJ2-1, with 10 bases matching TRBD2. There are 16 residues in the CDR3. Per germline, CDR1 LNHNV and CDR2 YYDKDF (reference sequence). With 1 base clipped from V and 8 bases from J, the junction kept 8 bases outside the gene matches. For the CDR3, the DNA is TGTGCCACCAGCAGAGTAACAGCTAGCGGGGGCTATGAGCAGTTCTTC. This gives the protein CATSRVTASGGYEQFF.

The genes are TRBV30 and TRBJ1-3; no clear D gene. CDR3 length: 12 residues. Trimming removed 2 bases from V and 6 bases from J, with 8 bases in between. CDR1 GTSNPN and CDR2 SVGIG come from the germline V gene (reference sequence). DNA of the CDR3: TGTGCCTGGAGTCCACTTAAAAACACCATATATTTT. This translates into CAWSPLKNTIYF.

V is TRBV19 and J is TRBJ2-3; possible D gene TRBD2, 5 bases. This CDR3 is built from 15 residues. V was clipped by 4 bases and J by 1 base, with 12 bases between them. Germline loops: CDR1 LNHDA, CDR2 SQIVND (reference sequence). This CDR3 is CASSNPAAGTDTQYF. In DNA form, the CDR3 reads TGTGCCAGTAGTAACCCAGCGGCGGGCACAGATACGCAGTATTTT.

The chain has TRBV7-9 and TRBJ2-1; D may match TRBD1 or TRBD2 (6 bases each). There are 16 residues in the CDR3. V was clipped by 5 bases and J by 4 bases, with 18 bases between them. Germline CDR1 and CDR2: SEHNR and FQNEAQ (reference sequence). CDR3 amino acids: CASSLMWGARYNEQFF. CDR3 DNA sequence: TGTGCCAGCAGCCTCATGTGGGGGGCGAGATACAATGAGCAGTTCTTC.

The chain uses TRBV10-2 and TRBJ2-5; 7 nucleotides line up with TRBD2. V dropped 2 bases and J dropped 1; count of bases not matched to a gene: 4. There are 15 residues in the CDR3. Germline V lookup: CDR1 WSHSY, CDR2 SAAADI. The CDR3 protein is CASSEARGVQETQYF. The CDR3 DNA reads TGCGCCAGCAGTGAGGCACGGGGGGTCCAAGAGACCCAGTACTTC.

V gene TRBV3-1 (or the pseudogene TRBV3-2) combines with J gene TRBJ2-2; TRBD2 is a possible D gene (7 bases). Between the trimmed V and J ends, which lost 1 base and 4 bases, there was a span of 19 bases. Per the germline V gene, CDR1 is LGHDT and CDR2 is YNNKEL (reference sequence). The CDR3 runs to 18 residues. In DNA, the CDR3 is TGTGCCAGCAGCCAAGTCGGGTGGGGGGGCCTCGGCACCGGGGAGCTGTTTTTT. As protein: CASSQVGWGGLGTGELFF.

The CDR3: CASSDRPGSQRELFF. For the CDR3, the DNA is TGTGCCAGCAGTGATCGGCCAGGGTCTCAGAGGGAGCTGTTTTTT. The chain links TRBV6-1 to TRBJ2-2; weak D call: TRBD1 (5 bases). CDR1 and CDR2 (germline): MNHNS, SASEGT. V was pared by 3 bases and J by 9 bases, with 17 bases between. The CDR3 is 15 residues long.

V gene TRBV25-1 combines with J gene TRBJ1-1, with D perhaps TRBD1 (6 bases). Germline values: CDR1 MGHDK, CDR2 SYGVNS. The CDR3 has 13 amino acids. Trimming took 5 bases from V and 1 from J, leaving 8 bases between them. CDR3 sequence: CASSRTENTEAFF. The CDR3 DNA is TGTGCCAGCAGTAGGACAGAGAACACTGAAGCTTTCTTT.

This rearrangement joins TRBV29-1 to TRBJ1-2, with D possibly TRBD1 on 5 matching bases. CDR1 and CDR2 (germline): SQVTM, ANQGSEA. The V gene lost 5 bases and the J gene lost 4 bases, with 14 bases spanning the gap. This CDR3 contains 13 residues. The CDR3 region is CSVTAGGGYGYTF. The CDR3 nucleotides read TGCAGCGTTACGGCGGGGGGAGGCTATGGCTACACCTTC.

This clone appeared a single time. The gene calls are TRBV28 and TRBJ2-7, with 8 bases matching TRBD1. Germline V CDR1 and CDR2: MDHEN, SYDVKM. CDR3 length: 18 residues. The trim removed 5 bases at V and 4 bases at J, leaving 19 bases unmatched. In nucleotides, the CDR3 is TGTGCCAGCAGTCCCCCCCGATGGACAGGGAGGCTGAAGTACGAGCAGTACGTC. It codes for CASSPPRWTGRLKYEQYV.

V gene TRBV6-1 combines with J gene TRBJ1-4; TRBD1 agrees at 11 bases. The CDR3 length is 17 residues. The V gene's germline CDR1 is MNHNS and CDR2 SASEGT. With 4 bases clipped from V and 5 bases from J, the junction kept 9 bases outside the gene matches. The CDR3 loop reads CASSARDRGIGNEKLFF. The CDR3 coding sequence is TGTGCCAGCAGTGCCCGGGACAGGGGGATAGGAAATGAAAAACTGTTTTTT.

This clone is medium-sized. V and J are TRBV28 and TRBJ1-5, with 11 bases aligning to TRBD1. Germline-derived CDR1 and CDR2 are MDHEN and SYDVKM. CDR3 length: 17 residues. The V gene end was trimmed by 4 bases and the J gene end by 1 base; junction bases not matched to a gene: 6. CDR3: CASSSGQGVRSNQPQHF. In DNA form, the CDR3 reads TGTGCCAGCAGTTCGGGACAGGGGGTACGAAGCAATCAGCCCCAGCATTTT.

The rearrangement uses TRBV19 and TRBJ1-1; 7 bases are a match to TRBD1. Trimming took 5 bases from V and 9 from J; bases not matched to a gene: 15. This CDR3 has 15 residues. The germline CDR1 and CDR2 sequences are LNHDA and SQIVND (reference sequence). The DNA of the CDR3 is TGTGCCAGTAGTCCCAAAACAGGGGCTATAACCCAAGCTTTCTTT. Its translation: CASSPKTGAITQAFF.

The DNA of the CDR3 is TGTGCCAGCAGTTACCCGGGACTAGCGGGGGGCTATGAGCAGTTCTTC. This codes for CASSYPGLAGGYEQFF. This rearrangement joins TRBV6-2 or TRBV6-3 to TRBJ2-1; 15 bases are shared with TRBD2. The J segment lost 8 bases and the V segment lost 2 bases, leaving 4 bases of the junction unmatched. The CDR3 runs 16 residues. Germline V gene lookup returns CDR1 MNHEY and CDR2 SVGEGT.

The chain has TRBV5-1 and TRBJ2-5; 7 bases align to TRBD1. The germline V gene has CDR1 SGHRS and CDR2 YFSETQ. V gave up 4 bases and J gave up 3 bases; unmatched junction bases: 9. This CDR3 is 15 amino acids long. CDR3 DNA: TGCGCCAGCAGCCGACTCGGGACAGCTGAAGAGACCCAGTACTTC. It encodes CASSRLGTAEETQYF.

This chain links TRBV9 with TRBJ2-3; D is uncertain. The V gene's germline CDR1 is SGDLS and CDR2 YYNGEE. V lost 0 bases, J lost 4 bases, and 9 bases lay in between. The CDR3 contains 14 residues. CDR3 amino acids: CASSVAPSPDTQYF. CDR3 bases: TGTGCCAGCAGCGTAGCCCCCAGCCCAGATACGCAGTATTTT.

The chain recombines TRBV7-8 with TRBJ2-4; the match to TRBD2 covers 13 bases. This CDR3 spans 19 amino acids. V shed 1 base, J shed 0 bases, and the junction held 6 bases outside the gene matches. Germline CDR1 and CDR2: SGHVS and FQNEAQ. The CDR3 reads CASSLGGLAGSLAKNIQYF. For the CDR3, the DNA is TGTGCCAGCAGCTTAGGGGGACTAGCGGGGTCACTAGCCAAAAACATTCAGTACTTC.